This T cell receptor beta chain was sequenced during a study of cytomegalovirus exposure and HLA in healthy donors. Study-wide results and caveats: Reportedly, HLA-A and HLA-B alleles of most subjects were accurately predicted from TCR beta. Using the classifier, cytomegalovirus status was reportedly diagnosed with high specificity and sensitivity.

Vbeta (60) and Jbeta (13) primers were used in the PCR. TCRdb's table, derived via immunoSEQ multiplex PCR, lists solely in-frame clones and lacks some. The sample lists 97,000 or so clones, roughly 81% seen once, with roughly 1.5% in the top ten. Germline assignment: CDR1 LNHDA and CDR2 SQIVND (reference sequence). The V end was cut by 2 bases, the J end by 6 bases, with 13 bases between. This CDR3 is 15 amino acids long. On this clone itself: Its antigen is still unknown.

The donors (healthy individuals) were bone marrow donors. J is TRBJ2-2 and V is TRBV19; tentative D call: TRBD2 (5 bases). This TCR was sampled from a middle-aged man in good health and CMV-seronegative. Source material: PBMCs. The DNA for the CDR3 is TGTGCCAGTAGTATACGAGACTATGACTCCGGGGAGCTGTTTTTT. This encodes CASSIRDYDSGELFF.